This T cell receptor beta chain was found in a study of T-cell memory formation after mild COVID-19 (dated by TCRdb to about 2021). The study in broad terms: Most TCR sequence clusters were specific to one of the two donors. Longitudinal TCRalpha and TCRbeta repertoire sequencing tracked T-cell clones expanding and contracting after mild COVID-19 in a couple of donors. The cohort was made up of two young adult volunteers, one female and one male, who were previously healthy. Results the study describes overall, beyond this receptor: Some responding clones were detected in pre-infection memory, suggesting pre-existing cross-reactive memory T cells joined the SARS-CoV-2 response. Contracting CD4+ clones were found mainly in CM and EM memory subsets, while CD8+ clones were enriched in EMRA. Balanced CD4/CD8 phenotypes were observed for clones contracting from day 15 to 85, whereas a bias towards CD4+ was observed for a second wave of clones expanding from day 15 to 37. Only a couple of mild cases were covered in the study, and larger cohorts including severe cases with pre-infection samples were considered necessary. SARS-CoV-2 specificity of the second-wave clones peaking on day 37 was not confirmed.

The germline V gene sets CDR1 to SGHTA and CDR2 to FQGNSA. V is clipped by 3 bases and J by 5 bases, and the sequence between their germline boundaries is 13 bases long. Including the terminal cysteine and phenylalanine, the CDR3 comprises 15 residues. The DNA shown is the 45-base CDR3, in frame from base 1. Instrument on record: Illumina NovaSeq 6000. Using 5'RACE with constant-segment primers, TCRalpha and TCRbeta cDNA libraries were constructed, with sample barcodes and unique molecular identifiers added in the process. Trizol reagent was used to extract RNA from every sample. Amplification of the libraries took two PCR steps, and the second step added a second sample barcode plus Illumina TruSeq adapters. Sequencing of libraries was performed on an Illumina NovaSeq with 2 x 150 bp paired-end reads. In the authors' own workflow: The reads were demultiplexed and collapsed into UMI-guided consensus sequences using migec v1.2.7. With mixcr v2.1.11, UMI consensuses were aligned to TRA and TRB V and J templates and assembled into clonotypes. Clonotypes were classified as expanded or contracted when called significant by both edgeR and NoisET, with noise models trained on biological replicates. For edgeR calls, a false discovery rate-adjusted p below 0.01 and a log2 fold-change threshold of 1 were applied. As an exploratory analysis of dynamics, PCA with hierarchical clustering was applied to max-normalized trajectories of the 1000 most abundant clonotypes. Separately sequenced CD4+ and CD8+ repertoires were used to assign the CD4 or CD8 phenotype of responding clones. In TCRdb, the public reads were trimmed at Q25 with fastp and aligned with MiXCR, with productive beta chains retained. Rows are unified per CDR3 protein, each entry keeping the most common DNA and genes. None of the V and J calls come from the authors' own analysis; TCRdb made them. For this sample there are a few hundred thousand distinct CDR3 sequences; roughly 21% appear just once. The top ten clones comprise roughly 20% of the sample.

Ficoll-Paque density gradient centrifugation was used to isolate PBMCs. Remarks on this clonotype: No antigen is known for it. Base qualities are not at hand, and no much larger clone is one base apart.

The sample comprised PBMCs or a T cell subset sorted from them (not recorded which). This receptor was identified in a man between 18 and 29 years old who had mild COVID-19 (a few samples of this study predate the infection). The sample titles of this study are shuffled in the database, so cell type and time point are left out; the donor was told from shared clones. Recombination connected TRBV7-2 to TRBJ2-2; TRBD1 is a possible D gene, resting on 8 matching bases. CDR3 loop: CASSFYRGGTGELFF. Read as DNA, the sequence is TGTGCCAGCAGCTTCTACAGGGGGGGAACCGGGGAGCTGTTTTTT.